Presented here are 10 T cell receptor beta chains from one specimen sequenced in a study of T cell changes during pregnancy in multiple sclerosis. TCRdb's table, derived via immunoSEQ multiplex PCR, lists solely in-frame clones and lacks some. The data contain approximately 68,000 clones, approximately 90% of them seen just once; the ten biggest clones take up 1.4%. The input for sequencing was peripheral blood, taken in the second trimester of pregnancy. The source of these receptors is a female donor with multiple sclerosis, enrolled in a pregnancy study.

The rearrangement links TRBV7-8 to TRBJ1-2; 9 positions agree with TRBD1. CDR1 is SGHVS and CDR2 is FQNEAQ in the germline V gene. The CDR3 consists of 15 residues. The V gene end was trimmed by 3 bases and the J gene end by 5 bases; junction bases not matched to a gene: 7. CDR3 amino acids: CASSLGTGTGYGYTF. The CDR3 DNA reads TGTGCCAGCAGCTTGGGGACCGGGACAGGGTATGGCTACACCTTC.

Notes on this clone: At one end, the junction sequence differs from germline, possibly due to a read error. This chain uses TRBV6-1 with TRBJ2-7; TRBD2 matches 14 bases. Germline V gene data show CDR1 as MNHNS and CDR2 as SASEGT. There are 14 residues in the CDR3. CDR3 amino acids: CASMRLAGGPDLNF. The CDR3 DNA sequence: TGTGCCAGCATGAGACTAGCGGGGGGGCCCGATTTGAACTTC.

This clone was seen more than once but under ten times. The CDR3 DNA is TGTGCCTGGGGGAGGACAGGACTCAACTATGGCTACACCTTC. This encodes CAWGRTGLNYGYTF. The chain is built from TRBV30 and TRBJ1-2, with 7 bases identical to TRBD1. CDR1 is GTSNPN and CDR2 is SVGIG in the germline V gene (reference sequence). The CDR3 runs 14 residues. Trimming cost V 5 bases and J 2 bases; bases outside gene matches: 8.

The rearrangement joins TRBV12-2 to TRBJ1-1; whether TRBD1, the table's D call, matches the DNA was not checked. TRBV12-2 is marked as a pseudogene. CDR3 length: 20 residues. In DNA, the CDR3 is TGTGCAAGTCGCTCGACCGTGAGCCGATTATCGGGACAGAAGAACACTGAAGCTTTCTTT. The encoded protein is CASRSTVSRLSGQKNTEAFF.

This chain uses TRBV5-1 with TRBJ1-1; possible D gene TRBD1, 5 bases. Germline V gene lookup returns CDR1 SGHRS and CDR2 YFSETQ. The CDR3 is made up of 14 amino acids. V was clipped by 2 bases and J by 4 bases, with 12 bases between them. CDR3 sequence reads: CASSFMGPGTEAFF. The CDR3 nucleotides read TGCGCCAGCAGCTTTATGGGGCCCGGCACTGAAGCTTTCTTT.

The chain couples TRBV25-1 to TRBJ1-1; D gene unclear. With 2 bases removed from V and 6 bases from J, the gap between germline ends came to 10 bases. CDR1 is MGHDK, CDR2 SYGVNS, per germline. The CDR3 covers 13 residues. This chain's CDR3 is CASSEIEGAEAFF. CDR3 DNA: TGTGCCAGCAGTGAAATAGAGGGAGCTGAAGCTTTCTTT.

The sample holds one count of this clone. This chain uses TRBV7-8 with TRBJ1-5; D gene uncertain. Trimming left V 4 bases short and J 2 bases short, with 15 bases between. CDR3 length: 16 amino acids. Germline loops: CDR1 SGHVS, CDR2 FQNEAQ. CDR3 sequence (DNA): TGTGCCAGCAGCTACGCACGTGGGGAGGGCAATCAGCCCCAGCATTTT. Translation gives CASSYARGEGNQPQHF.

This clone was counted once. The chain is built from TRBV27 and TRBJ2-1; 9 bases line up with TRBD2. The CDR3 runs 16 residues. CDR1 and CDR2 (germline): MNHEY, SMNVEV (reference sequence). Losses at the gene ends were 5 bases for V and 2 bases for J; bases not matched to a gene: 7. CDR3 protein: CASSPRGGRTYNEQFF. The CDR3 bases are TGTGCCAGCAGTCCGCGGGGGGGTCGGACCTACAATGAGCAGTTCTTC.

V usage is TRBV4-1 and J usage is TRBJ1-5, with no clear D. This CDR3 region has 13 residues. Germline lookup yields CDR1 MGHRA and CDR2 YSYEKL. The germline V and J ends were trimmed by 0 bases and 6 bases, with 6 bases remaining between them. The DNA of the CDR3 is TGCGCCAGCAGCCAAGATCTAGTTCAGCCCCAGCATTTT. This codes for CASSQDLVQPQHF.

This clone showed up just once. The CDR3 DNA follows: TGTGCCAGCAGCTTGGTAAGGACAGGGGTTCTTCAAGAGACCCAGTACTTC. Its translation is CASSLVRTGVLQETQYF. The chain is built from TRBV5-6 and TRBJ2-5, with 9 bases fitting TRBD1. The CDR3 consists of 17 residues. V trimming: 0 bases; J trimming: 2 bases; junction bases outside the gene matches: 8. Per germline, CDR1 SGHDT and CDR2 YYEEEE.